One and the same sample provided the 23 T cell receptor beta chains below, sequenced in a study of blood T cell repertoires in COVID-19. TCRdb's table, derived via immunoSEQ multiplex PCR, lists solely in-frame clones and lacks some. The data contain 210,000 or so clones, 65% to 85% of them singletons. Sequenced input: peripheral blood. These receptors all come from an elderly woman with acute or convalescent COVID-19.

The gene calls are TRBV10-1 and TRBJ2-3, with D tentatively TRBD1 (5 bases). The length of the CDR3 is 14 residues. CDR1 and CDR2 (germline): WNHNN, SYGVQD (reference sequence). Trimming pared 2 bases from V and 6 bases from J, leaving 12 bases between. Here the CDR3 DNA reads TGCGCCAGCAGTGAGCCAGAAAGGGGCGATACGCAGTATTTT. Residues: CASSEPERGDTQYF.

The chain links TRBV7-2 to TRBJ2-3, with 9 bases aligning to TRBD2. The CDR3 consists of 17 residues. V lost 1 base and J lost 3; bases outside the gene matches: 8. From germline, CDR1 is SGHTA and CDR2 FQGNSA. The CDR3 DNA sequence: TGTGCCAGCAGCTTAGAAGCAGCGGGGGGTGGAACAGATACGCAGTATTTT. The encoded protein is CASSLEAAGGGTDTQYF.

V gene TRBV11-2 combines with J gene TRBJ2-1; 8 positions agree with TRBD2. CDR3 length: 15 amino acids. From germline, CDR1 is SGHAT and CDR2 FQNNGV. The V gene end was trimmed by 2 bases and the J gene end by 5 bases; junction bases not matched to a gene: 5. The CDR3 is CASSLTFSGNNEQFF. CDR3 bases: TGTGCCAGCAGCTTAACGTTTAGCGGGAACAATGAGCAGTTCTTC.

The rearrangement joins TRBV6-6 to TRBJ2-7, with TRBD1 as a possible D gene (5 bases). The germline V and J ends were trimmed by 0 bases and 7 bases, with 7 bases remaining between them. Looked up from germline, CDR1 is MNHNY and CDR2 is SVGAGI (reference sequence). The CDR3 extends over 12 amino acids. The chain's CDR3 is CASSYSGREQYF. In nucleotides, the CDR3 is TGTGCCAGCAGTTACTCGGGGCGGGAGCAGTACTTC.

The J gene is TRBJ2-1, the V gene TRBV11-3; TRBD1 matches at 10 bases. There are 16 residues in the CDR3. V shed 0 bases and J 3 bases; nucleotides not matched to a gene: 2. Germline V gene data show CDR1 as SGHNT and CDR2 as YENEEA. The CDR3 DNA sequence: TGTGCCAGCAGCTTAGATCGGACAGGGGGCTACAATGAGCAGTTCTTC. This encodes CASSLDRTGGYNEQFF.

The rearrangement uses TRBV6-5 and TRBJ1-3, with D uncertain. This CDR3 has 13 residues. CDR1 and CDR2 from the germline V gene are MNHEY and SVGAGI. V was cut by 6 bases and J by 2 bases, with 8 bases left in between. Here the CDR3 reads CASSGVTGNTIYF. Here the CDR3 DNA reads TGTGCCAGCAGCGGAGTTACTGGAAACACCATATATTTT.

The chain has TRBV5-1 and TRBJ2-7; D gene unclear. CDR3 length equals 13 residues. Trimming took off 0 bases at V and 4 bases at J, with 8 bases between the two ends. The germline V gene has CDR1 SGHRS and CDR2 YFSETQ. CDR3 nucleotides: TGCGCCAGCAGCTTGGATACAAGTTACGAGCAGTACTTC. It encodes CASSLDTSYEQYF.

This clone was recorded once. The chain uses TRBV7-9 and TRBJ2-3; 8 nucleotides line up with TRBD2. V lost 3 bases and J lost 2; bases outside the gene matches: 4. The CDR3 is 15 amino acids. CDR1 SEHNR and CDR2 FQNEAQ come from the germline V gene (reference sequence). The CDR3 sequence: CASSLRGANTDTQYF. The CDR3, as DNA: TGTGCCAGCAGCTTGCGGGGGGCAAACACAGATACGCAGTATTTT.

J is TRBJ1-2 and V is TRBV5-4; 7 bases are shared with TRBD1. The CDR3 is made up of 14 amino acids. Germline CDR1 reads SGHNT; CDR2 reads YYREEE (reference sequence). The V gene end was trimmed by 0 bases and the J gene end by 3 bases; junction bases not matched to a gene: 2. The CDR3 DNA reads TGTGCCAGCAGCTTGGGTGGGACAGACTATGGCTACACCTTC. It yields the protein CASSLGGTDYGYTF.

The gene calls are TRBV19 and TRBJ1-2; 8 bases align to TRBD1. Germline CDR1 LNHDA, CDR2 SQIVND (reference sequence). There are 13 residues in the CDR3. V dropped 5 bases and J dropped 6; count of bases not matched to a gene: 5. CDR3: CASSLRQGNGYTF. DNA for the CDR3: TGTGCCAGTAGTCTCCGACAGGGGAATGGCTACACCTTC.

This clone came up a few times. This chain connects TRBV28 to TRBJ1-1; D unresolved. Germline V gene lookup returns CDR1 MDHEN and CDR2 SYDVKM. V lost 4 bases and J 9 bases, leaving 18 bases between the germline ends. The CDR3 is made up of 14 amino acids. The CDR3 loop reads CASSSSEGGLKAFF. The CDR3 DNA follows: TGTGCCAGCAGTTCCTCTGAGGGCGGGTTGAAAGCTTTCTTT.

This CDR3 reads CASSSGGGNTGELFF. For the CDR3, the DNA is TGTGCCAGCAGTTCTGGGGGGGGGAACACCGGGGAGCTGTTTTTT. V and J are TRBV6-6 and TRBJ2-2; 7 nucleotides match TRBD2. Per the germline V gene, CDR1 is MNHNY and CDR2 is SVGAGI (reference sequence). V shed 4 bases, J shed 1 base, and the junction held 3 bases outside the gene matches. The length of the CDR3 is 15 residues.

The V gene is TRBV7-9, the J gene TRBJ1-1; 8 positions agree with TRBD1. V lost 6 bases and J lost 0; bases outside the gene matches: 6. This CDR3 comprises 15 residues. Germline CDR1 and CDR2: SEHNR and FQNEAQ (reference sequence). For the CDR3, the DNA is TGTGCCAGCAGTGGCAGGGGGCAAGTGAACACTGAAGCTTTCTTT. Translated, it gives CASSGRGQVNTEAFF.

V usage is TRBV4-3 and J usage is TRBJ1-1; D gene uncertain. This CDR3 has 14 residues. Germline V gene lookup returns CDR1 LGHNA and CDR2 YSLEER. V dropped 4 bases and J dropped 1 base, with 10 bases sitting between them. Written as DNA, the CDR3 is TGCGCCAGCAGCCTCCGAGGTCCGAACACTGAAGCTTTCTTT. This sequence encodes CASSLRGPNTEAFF.

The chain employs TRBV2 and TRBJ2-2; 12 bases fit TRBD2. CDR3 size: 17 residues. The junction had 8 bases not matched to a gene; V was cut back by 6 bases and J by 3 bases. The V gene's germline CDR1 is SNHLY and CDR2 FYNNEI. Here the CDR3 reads CASRPTSGSYYTGELFF. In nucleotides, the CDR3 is TGTGCCAGCAGGCCGACTAGCGGGAGTTATTACACCGGGGAGCTGTTTTTT.

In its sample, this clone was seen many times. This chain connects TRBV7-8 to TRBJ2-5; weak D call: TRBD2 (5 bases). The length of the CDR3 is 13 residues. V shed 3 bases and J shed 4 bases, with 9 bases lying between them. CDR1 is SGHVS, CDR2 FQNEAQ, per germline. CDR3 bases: TGTGCCAGCAGCTTCGACTACCGAGAGACCCAGTACTTC. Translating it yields CASSFDYRETQYF.

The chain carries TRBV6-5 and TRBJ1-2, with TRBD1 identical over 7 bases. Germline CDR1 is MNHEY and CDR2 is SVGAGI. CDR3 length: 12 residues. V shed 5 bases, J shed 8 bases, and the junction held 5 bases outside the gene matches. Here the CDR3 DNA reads TGTGCCAGCAGTAGGGACAGAAGGGGCTACACCTTC. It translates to CASSRDRRGYTF.

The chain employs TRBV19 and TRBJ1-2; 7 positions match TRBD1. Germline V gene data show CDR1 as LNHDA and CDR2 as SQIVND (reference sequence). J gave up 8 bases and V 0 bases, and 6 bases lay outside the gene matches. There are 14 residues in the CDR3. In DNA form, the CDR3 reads TGTGCCAGTAGTATAGATGACAGGGTATACGGCTACACCTTC. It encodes CASSIDDRVYGYTF. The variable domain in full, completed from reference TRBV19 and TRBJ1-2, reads DGGITQSPKYLFRKEGQNVTLSCEQNLNHDAMYWYRQDPGQGLRLIYYSQIVNDFQKGDIAEGYSVSREKKESFPLTVTSAQKNPTAFYLCASSIDDRVYGYTFGSGTRLTVV.

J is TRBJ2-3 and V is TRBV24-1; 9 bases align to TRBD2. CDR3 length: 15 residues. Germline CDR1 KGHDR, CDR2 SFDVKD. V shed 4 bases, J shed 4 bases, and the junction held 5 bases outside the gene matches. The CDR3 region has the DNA TGTGCCACCAGTGACCAGCGGGGGGTTCCAGATACGCAGTATTTT. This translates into CATSDQRGVPDTQYF.

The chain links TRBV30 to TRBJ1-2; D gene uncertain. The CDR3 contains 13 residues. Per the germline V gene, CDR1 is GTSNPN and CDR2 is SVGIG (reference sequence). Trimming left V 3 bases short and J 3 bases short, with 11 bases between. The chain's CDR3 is CAWSVGRDYGYTF. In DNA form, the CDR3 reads TGTGCCTGGAGCGTGGGGAGGGACTATGGCTACACCTTC.

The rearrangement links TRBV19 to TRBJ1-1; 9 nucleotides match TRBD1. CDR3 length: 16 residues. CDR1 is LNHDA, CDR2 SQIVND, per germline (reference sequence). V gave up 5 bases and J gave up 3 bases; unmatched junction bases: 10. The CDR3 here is CASSANRDRAHTEAFF. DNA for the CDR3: TGTGCCAGTAGTGCAAACCGGGACAGGGCTCACACTGAAGCTTTCTTT.

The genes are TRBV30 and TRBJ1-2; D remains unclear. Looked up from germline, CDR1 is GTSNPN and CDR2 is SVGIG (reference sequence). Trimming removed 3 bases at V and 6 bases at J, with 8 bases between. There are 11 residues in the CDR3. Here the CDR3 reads CAWSPGDGYTF. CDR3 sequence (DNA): TGTGCCTGGAGCCCCGGGGATGGCTACACCTTC. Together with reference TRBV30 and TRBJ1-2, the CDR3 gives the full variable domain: SQTIHQWPATLVQPVGSPLSLECTVEGTSNPNLYWYRQAAGRGLQLLFYSVGIGQISSEVPQNLSASRPQDRQFILSSKKLLLSDSGFYLCAWSPGDGYTFGSGTRLTVV.

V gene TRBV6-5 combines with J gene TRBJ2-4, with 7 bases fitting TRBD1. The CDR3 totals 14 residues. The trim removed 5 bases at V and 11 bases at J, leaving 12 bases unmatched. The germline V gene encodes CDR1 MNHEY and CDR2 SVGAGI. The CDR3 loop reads CASSLQLTGQLQYF. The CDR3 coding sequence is TGTGCCAGCAGTCTACAACTGACAGGGCAGCTTCAGTACTTC.